These T cell receptor beta chains were read from a single sample in a study of cytomegalovirus exposure and HLA in healthy donors. Some clones are missing from TCRdb's copy, which holds only in-frame ones; the method was immunoSEQ multiplex PCR. The profile shows approximately 140,000 clones, around 66% of them singletons. Sequenced input: PBMCs. These receptors were taken from a woman aged 55-70 years in good health and CMV-seronegative. CDR3s include the opening cysteine and the closing phenylalanine or tryptophan.

V gene,CDR3 protein
TRBV7-2,CASSEVRGAGELFF
TRBV5-6,CASSQLGLAGGSSYEQYF
TRBV10-3,CAISAMRTSNQPQHF
TRBV10-2,CASSDFPNQPQHF
TRBV11-2,CASSYRTSGLALETQYF
TRBV7-6,CASSPGQGASYNEQFF
TRBV7-2,CASSLGTGKEKLFF
TRBV5-4,CASSLVDSYEQYF
TRBV7-6,CASSLEASGGAQYF
TRBV6-1,CAGNVAGGPYEQYF
TRBV28,CASRRQGWNEQFF
TRBV7-8,CASSFPGRGRGGDEKLFF
TRBV5-6,CASSLDRDYGYTF
TRBV4-3,CASSQGAYSNQPQHF
TRBV29-1,CSVEQGNYGYTF
TRBV6-4,CASTHRGGAWINQPQHF
TRBV27,CASRFSGANTGELFF
TRBV29-1,CSVAFGTGIYEQYF
TRBV28,CASVRVAGVNEQFF
TRBV27,CASSRQGAVGEKLFF
TRBV7-8,CASSHSSGNTIYF
TRBV19,CASSTLTGTGINEQFF
TRBV6-6,CASSPRDTSYEQYF
TRBV14,CASSQGGLADHPAKNIQYF
TRBV13,CASSRLAGAHEQYF